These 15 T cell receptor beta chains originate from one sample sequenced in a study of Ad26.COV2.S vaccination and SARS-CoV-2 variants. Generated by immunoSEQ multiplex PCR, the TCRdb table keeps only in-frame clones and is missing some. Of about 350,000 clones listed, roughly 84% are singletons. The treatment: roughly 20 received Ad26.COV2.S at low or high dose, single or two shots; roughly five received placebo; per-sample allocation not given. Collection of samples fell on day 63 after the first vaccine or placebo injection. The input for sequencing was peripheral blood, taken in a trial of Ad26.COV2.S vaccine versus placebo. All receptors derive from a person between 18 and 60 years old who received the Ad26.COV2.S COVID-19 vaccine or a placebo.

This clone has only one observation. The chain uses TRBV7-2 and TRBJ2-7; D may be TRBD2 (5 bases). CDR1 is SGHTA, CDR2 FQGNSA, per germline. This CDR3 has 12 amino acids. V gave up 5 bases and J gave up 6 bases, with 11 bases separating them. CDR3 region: CASSPSLAEQYF. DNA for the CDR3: TGTGCCAGCAGCCCCTCCCTAGCCGAGCAGTACTTC.

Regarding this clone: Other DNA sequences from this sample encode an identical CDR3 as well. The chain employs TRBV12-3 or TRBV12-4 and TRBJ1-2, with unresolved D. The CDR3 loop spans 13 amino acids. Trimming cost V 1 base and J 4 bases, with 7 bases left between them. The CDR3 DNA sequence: TGTGCCAGCAGTTTAGGAGGGAGCTATGGCTACACCTTC. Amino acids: CASSLGGSYGYTF.

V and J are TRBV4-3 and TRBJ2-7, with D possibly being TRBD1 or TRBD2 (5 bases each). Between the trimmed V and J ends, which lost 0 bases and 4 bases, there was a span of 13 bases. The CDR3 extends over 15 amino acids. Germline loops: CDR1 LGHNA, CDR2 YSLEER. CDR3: CASSQDAGTVYEQYF. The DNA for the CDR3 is TGCGCCAGCAGCCAAGATGCAGGGACGGTTTACGAGCAGTACTTC.

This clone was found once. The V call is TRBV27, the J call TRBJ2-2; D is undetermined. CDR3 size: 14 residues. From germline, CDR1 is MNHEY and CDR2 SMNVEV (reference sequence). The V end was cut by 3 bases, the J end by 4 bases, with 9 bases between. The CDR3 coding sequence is TGTGCCAGCAGTTTCTCGGCGGTCACCGGGGAGCTGTTTTTT. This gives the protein CASSFSAVTGELFF.

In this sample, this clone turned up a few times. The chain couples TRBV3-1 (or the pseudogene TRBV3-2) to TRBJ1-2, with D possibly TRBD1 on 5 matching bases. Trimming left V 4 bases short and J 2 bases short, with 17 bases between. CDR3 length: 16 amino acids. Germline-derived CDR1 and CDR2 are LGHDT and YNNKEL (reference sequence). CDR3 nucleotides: TGTGCCAGCAGCCCCTACGGTGAACGGGGGAACTATGGCTACACCTTC. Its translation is CASSPYGERGNYGYTF.

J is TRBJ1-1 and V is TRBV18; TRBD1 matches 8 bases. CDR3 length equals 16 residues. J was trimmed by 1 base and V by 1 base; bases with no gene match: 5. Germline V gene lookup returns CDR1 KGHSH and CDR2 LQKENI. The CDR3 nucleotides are TGTGCCAGCTCACCACAAGACAGGGGACGGAACACTGAAGCTTTCTTT. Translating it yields CASSPQDRGRNTEAFF.

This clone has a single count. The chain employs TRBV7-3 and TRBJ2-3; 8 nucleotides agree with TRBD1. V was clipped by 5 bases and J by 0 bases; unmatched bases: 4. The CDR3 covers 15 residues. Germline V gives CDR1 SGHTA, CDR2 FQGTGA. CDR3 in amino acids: CASSRDRSSTDTQYF. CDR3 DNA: TGTGCCAGCAGCCGGGACAGGTCTAGCACAGATACGCAGTATTTT.

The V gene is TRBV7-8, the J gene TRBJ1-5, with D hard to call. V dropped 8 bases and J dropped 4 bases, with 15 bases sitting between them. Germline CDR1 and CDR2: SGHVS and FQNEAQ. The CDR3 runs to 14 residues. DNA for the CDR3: TGTGCCAGCCGCGGCCCGGGGATAAATCAGCCCCAGCATTTT. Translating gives CASRGPGINQPQHF.

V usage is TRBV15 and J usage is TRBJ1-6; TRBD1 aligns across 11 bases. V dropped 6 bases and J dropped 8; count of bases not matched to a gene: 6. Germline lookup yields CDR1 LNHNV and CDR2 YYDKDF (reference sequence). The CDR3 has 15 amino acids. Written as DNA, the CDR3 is TGTGCCACCAGTACCGGGACAGGGGGATATTCACCCCTCCACTTT. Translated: CATSTGTGGYSPLHF.

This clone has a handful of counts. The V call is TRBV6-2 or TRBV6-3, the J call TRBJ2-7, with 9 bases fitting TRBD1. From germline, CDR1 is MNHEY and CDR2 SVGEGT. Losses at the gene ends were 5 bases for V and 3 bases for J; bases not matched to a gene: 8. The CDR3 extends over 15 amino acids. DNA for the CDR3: TGTGCCAGCAGTCCCATCCGGGACAGGGACTACGAGCAGTACTTC. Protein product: CASSPIRDRDYEQYF.

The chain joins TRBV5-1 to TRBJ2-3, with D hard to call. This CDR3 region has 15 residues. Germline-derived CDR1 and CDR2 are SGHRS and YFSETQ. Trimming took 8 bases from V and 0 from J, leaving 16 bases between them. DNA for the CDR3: TGCGCCAGTGTCCTAGGGTTGGGTAGCACAGATACGCAGTATTTT. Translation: CASVLGLGSTDTQYF.

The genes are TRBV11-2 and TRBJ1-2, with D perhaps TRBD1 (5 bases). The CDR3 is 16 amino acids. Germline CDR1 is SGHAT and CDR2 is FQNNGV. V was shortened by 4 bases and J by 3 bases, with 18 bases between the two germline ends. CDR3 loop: CASSSYLGRGDYGYTF. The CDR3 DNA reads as TGTGCCAGCAGCTCGTACCTGGGCCGGGGCGACTATGGCTACACCTTC.

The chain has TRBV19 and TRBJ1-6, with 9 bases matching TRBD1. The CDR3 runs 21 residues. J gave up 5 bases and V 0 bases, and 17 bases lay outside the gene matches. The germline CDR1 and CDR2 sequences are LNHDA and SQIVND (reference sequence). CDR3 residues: CASSIDFRDRVVAVDNSPLHF. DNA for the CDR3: TGTGCCAGTAGTATAGATTTTCGGGACAGGGTCGTTGCGGTGGATAATTCACCCCTCCACTTT. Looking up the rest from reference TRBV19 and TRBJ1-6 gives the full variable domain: DGGITQSPKYLFRKEGQNVTLSCEQNLNHDAMYWYRQDPGQGLRLIYYSQIVNDFQKGDIAEGYSVSREKKESFPLTVTSAQKNPTAFYLCASSIDFRDRVVAVDNSPLHFGNGTRLTVT.

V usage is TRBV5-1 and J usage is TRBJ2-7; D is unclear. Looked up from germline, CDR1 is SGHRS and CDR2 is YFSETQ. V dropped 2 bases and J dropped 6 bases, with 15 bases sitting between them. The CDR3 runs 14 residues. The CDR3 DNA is TGCGCCAGCAGCTTTATCGGTGGCGGCGCCGAGCAGTACTTC. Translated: CASSFIGGGAEQYF.

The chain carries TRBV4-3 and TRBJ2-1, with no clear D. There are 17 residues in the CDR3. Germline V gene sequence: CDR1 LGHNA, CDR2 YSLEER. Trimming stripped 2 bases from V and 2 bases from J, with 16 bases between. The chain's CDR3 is CASSQTEASLPYNEQFF. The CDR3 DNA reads TGCGCCAGCAGCCAAACCGAGGCCAGCTTACCCTACAATGAGCAGTTCTTC.